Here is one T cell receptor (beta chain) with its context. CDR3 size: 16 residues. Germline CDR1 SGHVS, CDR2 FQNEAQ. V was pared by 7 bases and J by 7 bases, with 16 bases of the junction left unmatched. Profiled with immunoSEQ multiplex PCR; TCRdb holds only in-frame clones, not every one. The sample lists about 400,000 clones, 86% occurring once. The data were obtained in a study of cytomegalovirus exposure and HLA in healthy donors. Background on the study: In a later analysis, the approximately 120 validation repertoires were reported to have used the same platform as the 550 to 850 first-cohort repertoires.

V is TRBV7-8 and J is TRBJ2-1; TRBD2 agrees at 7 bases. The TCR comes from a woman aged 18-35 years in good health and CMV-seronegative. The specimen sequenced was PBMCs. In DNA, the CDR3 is TGTGCCAGCACGTGGGGGGGGACCGTGGGAGGGAATGAGCAGTTCTTC. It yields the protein CASTWGGTVGGNEQFF.